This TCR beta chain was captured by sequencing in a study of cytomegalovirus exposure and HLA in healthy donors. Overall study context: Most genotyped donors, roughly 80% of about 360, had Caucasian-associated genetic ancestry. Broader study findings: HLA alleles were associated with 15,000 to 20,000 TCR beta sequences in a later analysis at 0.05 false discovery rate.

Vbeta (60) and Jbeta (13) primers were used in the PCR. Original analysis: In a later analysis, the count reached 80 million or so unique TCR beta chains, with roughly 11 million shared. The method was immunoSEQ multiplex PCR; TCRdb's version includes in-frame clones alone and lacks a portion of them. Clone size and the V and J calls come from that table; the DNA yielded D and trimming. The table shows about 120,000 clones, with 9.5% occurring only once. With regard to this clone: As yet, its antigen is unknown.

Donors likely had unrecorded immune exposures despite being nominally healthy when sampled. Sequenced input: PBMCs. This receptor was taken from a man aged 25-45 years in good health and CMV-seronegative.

The CDR3 DNA follows: TGTGCCAGCAGCTTAGGCCTGACAGACCAAGAGACCCAGTACTTC. Its translation is CASSLGLTDQETQYF. V usage is TRBV7-8 and J usage is TRBJ2-5; perhaps TRBD1 as D (5 bases). Trimming pared 1 base from V and 0 bases from J, leaving 9 bases between. This CDR3 is built from 15 residues. Germline CDR1 and CDR2: SGHVS and FQNEAQ.